The 16 T cell receptor beta chains listed next were all sequenced from one sample in a study of cytomegalovirus exposure and HLA in healthy donors (dated by TCRdb to 2016 to 2017). Library generation was performed with the immunoSEQ multiplex PCR assay. For the multiplex PCR, a mixture combining 60 forward primers for TCR Vbeta segments and 13 reverse primers for TCR Jbeta segments was used. Not all clones reach the TCRdb copy of this immuneACCESS table, which keeps in-frame sequences only. Checked studies attribute under half of the gap to unresolved V genes and leave the rest unexplained. For this sample the table gives some 150,000 clones, of which 70% to 90% were detected only once. The top ten constitute 7% of the sample. Source material: PBMCs. These receptors were taken from a woman aged 25 to 39 in good health and CMV-seropositive.

The rearrangement uses TRBV5-4 and TRBJ2-2; 9 bases are shared with TRBD1. Per the germline V gene, CDR1 is SGHNT and CDR2 is YYREEE (reference sequence). The CDR3 runs 15 residues. V lost 1 base and J lost 7; bases outside the gene matches: 5. As DNA, the CDR3 is TGTGCCAGCAGCTTGCCGGGACAGGGTGACGGGGAGCTGTTTTTT. It encodes CASSLPGQGDGELFF.

This chain connects TRBV9 to TRBJ1-1, with TRBD1 matching 8 bases. The V gene's germline CDR1 is SGDLS and CDR2 YYNGEE. V dropped 3 bases and J dropped 10; count of bases not matched to a gene: 11. This CDR3 contains 14 residues. DNA for the CDR3: TGTGCCAGCAGCGCCCCGCGGGGAACAGGGGGAGCTTTCTTT. Protein product: CASSAPRGTGGAFF. The complete variable domain, with remaining parts taken from reference TRBV9 and TRBJ1-1, reads DSGVTQTPKHLITATGQRVTLRCSPRSGDLSVYWYQQSLDQGLQFLIQYYNGEERAKGNILERFSAQQFPDLHSELNLSSLELGDSALYFCASSAPRGTGGAFFGQGTRLTVV.

The CDR3 DNA sequence: TGTGCCAGCAGCCCCGACGGGAACTGGGGGCAGTACTTC. Its protein is CASSPDGNWGQYF. This chain uses TRBV7-2 with TRBJ2-7; weak D call: TRBD2 (5 bases). Germline V gene lookup returns CDR1 SGHTA and CDR2 FQGNSA. The V end lost 5 bases, the J end lost 9 bases, and 17 bases lay between the germline ends. The CDR3 has 13 residues.

This clone was seen a few times. The V call is TRBV7-3, the J call TRBJ1-2; 8 positions match TRBD1. CDR3 length: 14 residues. The trim removed 5 bases at V and 5 bases at J, leaving 7 bases unmatched. Germline CDR1 reads SGHTA; CDR2 reads FQGTGA. Here the CDR3 DNA reads TGTGCCAGCAGCAGCCCAGGGACAGGTTATGGCTACACCTTC. Its protein is CASSSPGTGYGYTF.

V gene TRBV6-6 combines with J gene TRBJ2-2; D is undetermined. This CDR3 contains 13 residues. V lost 6 bases, J lost 6 bases, and 11 bases lay in between. Germline loops: CDR1 MNHNY, CDR2 SVGAGI (reference sequence). The CDR3 sequence is CASSPFLSGELFF. The CDR3 coding sequence is TGTGCCAGCAGCCCCTTTTTATCCGGGGAGCTGTTTTTT.

The chain's CDR3 is CASSLDLGDTEAFF. The CDR3 DNA reads as TGCGCCAGCAGCTTGGATCTGGGAGACACTGAAGCTTTCTTT. V gene TRBV5-1 combines with J gene TRBJ1-1; unclear D gene. The CDR3 has 14 amino acids. V lost 0 bases to trimming and J lost 3 bases, with 9 bases between them. The germline CDR1 and CDR2 sequences are SGHRS and YFSETQ. Variable domain in full (rest from reference TRBV5-1 and TRBJ1-1): KAGVTQTPRYLIKTRGQQVTLSCSPISGHRSVSWYQQTPGQGLQFLFEYFSETQRNKGNFPGRFSGRQFSNSRSEMNVSTLELGDSALYLCASSLDLGDTEAFFGQGTRLTVV.

This chain links TRBV5-1 with TRBJ2-3; 11 bases agree with TRBD2. The CDR3 covers 17 residues. J gave up 2 bases and V 2 bases, and 7 bases lay outside the gene matches. CDR1 and CDR2 from the germline V gene are SGHRS and YFSETQ. CDR3 nucleotide sequence: TGCGCCAGCAGCTTAGGGCTAGCGGGGGGACCCACAGATACGCAGTATTTT. Protein sequence: CASSLGLAGGPTDTQYF.

This chain links TRBV2 with TRBJ2-6; D is uncertain. V shed 5 bases and J shed 0 bases, with 5 bases lying between them. This CDR3 comprises 14 residues. CDR1 is SNHLY, CDR2 FYNNEI, per germline. The CDR3 DNA follows: TGTGCCAGCAGTCCTTTCTCTGGGGCCAACGTCCTGACTTTC. It encodes CASSPFSGANVLTF.

The gene calls are TRBV30 and TRBJ1-1; D remains unclear. Between the trimmed V and J ends, which lost 2 bases and 4 bases, there was a span of 17 bases. CDR3 length: 15 residues. Per the germline V gene, CDR1 is GTSNPN and CDR2 is SVGIG (reference sequence). In DNA, the CDR3 is TGTGCCTGGAGTACCCCCGAGGAGGGTGGCACTGAAGCTTTCTTT. This codes for CAWSTPEEGGTEAFF.

The chain links TRBV7-9 to TRBJ2-7, with a possible D match to TRBD2 (5 bases). The ends were cut back, 3 bases at V and 2 bases at J, with 17 bases in the middle. In germline, CDR1 is SEHNR, CDR2 FQNEAQ (reference sequence). CDR3 length: 16 residues. CDR3 DNA: TGTGCCAGCAGCTTCCGAGGACTGTCCAACCCCTACGAGCAGTACTTC. Its protein product is CASSFRGLSNPYEQYF.

The chain employs TRBV30 and TRBJ2-7, with 7 bases fitting TRBD2. The CDR3 is 12 amino acids. Per germline, CDR1 GTSNPN and CDR2 SVGIG (reference sequence). CDR3 loop: CAFSRGSYEQYF. The CDR3 region has the DNA TGTGCGTTCAGTCGCGGGAGCTACGAGCAGTACTTC.

The chain combines TRBV7-6 with TRBJ2-1; D might be TRBD1 (5 bases). The CDR3 contains 12 residues. V lost 2 bases, J lost 9 bases, and 8 bases lay in between. From germline, CDR1 is SGHVS and CDR2 FNYEAQ. The CDR3 loop reads CASSLQGGEQFF. CDR3 DNA: TGTGCCAGCAGCTTACAGGGTGGTGAGCAGTTCTTC. The variable domain in full, completed from reference TRBV7-6 and TRBJ2-1, reads GAGVSQSPRYKVTKRGQDVALRCDPISGHVSLYWYRQALGQGPEFLTYFNYEAQQDKSGLPNDRFSAERPEGSISTLTIQRTEQRDSAMYRCASSLQGGEQFFGPGTRLTVL.

Notes on this clone: Other DNA sequences within the sample encode an identical CDR3. The chain joins TRBV2 to TRBJ2-7; D remains ambiguous. Between the trimmed V and J ends, which lost 5 bases and 0 bases, there was a span of 5 bases. This CDR3 spans 12 amino acids. Germline V gene sequence: CDR1 SNHLY, CDR2 FYNNEI. DNA for the CDR3: TGTGCCAGCAGTTTCAGCTCCTACGAGCAGTACTTC. It specifies CASSFSSYEQYF.

The genes are TRBV10-3 and TRBJ2-1; D gene unclear. The CDR3 has 15 amino acids. Germline V gene lookup returns CDR1 ENHRY and CDR2 SYGVKD. V was cut by 0 bases and J by 5 bases, with 11 bases left in between. The CDR3 spells CAISESWAGNNEQFF. CDR3 in DNA: TGTGCCATCAGTGAGTCGTGGGCAGGTAACAATGAGCAGTTCTTC.

V is TRBV6-1 and J is TRBJ2-7; the D gene is possibly TRBD1 (5 bases). CDR3 length: 12 amino acids. The germline CDR1 and CDR2 sequences are MNHNS and SASEGT. V lost 4 bases and J 4 bases, leaving 8 bases between the germline ends. CDR3 in amino acids: CASSGYRYEQYF. The CDR3 DNA follows: TGTGCCAGCAGTGGATACAGGTACGAGCAGTACTTC.

This clone was detected a few times. The genes are TRBV10-3 and TRBJ2-7; 7 positions agree with TRBD1. The CDR3 totals 13 residues. Germline CDR1 reads ENHRY; CDR2 reads SYGVKD. J was trimmed by 3 bases and V by 4 bases; bases with no gene match: 3. As DNA, the CDR3 is TGTGCCATCAGTGTCCGGGACAGCTACGAGCAGTACTTC. This codes for CAISVRDSYEQYF.